This section outlines one TCR beta chain sequence together with its context. Its matching antigen is unknown. Per germline, CDR1 LNHDA and CDR2 SQIVND (reference sequence). The V and J ends lost 6 bases and 2 bases, in that order; junction bases with no gene match: 6. This CDR3 is 15 amino acids long. Splitting of CD4+ cells produced CD45RA+ naive and CD45RA-negative memory subsets. This sample is part of a study of shared clonotypes between healthy human individuals. Study findings and constraints: What rarefaction showed was incomplete sorted-subset sequencing despite large depth. Compared with memory subsets, naive subsets generally had larger estimated richness.

TCRdb's table, derived via immunoSEQ multiplex PCR, lists solely in-frame clones and lacks some. The repertoire consists of about 680,000 clones, with roughly 78% occurring once and the leading ten covering 1.8%. The clonotype was recovered from a woman in her twenties or thirties in good health. The chain employs TRBV19 and TRBJ1-2, with 10 bases lining up with TRBD1. Specimen: memory CD4+ T cells sorted from blood. Documented subset: CD45RA-negative fraction. The CDR3: CASRTGGVGNYGYTF. The CDR3 region has the DNA TGTGCCAGTAGGACAGGGGGCGTCGGAAACTATGGCTACACCTTC.